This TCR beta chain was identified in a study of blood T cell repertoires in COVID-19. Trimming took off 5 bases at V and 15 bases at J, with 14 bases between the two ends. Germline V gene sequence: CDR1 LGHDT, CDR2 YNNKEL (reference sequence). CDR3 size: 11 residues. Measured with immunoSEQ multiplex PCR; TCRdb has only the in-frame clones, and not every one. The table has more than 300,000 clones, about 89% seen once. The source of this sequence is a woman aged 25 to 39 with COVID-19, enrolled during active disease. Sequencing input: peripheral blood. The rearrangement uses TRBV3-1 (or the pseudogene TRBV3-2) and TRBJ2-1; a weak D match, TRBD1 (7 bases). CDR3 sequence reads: CASSTRQGLFF. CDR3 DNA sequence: TGTGCCAGCAGCACCCGACAGGGACTGTTCTTC.